Each of the 10 T cell receptor beta chains below was sequenced from the same sample in a study of T cells in Graves' hyperthyroidism and ophthalmopathy. From RNA transcripts, TCR beta CDR3 regions were amplified. The primer set for the first-round RT-PCR of the TCR CDR3 was HTBI. One entry per CDR3 protein results from TCRdb running MiXCR on the multiplex PCR reads. This table holds approximately 360,000 distinct CDR3 sequences, around a sixth found once. Sequences were obtained from blood. These receptors came from a woman under 30 with Graves' hyperthyroidism that later progressed to Graves' ophthalmopathy.

This clonotype was found many times. V is TRBV27 and J is TRBJ2-1, with D tentatively TRBD1 (5 bases). The CDR3 spans 16 residues. V shed 2 bases and J shed 2 bases, with 13 bases lying between them. Germline CDR1 reads MNHEY; CDR2 reads SMNVEV (reference sequence). The CDR3 nucleotides read TGTGCCAGCAGTTTAACCCACCCAGGGACCTACAATGAGCAGTTCTTC. It is translated as CASSLTHPGTYNEQFF.

This clonotype was observed at least ten times. The chain employs TRBV3-1 and TRBJ2-4; TRBD2 is a possible D gene (7 bases). This CDR3 region has 16 residues. The ends were cut back, 1 base at V and 0 bases at J, with 10 bases in the middle. CDR1 is LGHDT, CDR2 YNNKEL, per germline (reference sequence). The CDR3 loop reads CASSQGRGLAKNIQYF. The CDR3 nucleotides are TGTGCCAGCAGCCAAGGGCGGGGGCTAGCCAAAAACATTCAGTACTTC.

In its sample, this clonotype was seen a few times. DNA for the CDR3: TGTGCCAGCAGTTCAGGGGCGCCTATTTTTGGGTACGAGCAGTACTTC. It codes for CASSSGAPIFGYEQYF. J is TRBJ2-7 and V is TRBV6-1; D may be TRBD1 (6 bases). Germline CDR1 and CDR2: MNHNS and SASEGT. The CDR3 totals 16 residues. V was clipped by 5 bases and J by 4 bases, with 21 bases between them.

The chain couples TRBV19 to TRBJ2-4; 7 nucleotides line up with TRBD2. The CDR3 is 15 residues long. The germline V gene has CDR1 LNHDA and CDR2 SQIVND (reference sequence). Trimming at V came to 6 bases and at J to 3 bases, leaving 8 bases not matched to a gene. The CDR3 is CASSPLGGNKNIQYF. DNA of the CDR3: TGTGCCAGTAGCCCCCTGGGAGGGAACAAAAACATTCAGTACTTC.

This rearrangement joins TRBV18 to TRBJ2-3; D unresolved. CDR1 is KGHSH, CDR2 LQKENI, per germline. The CDR3 consists of 12 residues. V gave up 8 bases and J gave up 2 bases, with 8 bases separating them. The CDR3, as DNA: TGTGCCAGCGAAGACACCACAGATACGCAGTATTTT. This translates into CASEDTTDTQYF.

This clonotype was seen at least ten times. The gene calls are TRBV2 and TRBJ1-2; 10 bases line up with TRBD1. The CDR3 has 12 amino acids. The V gene end was trimmed by 9 bases and the J gene end by 6 bases; junction bases not matched to a gene: 4. Germline V gene sequence: CDR1 SNHLY, CDR2 FYNNEI. The CDR3: CARRQGANGYTF. In DNA, the CDR3 is TGTGCCAGGAGACAGGGGGCGAATGGCTACACCTTC. The full variable domain, with the rest looked up from reference TRBV2 and TRBJ1-2, is EPEVTQTPSHQVTQMGQEVILRCVPISNHLYFYWYRQILGQKVEFLVSFYNNEISEKSEIFDDQFSVERPDGSNFTLKIRSTKLEDSAMYFCARRQGANGYTFGSGTRLTVV.

This clonotype was detected ten times or more. The gene calls are TRBV30 and TRBJ2-5; D gene ambiguous. CDR1 is GTSNPN and CDR2 is SVGIG in the germline V gene (reference sequence). This CDR3 region has 11 residues. The V end was cut by 5 bases, the J end by 5 bases, with 9 bases between. CDR3 sequence reads: CAWGVGETQYF. CDR3 coding DNA: TGTGCCTGGGGGGTCGGGGAGACCCAGTACTTC.

This clonotype was observed many times. The chain employs TRBV12-3 or TRBV12-4 and TRBJ1-5, with 7 bases fitting TRBD1. CDR3 size: 13 residues. V shed 6 bases, J shed 5 bases, and the junction held 4 bases outside the gene matches. The CDR3 is CASRDTGDQPQHF. The CDR3, as DNA: TGTGCCAGCAGGGATACAGGGGATCAGCCCCAGCATTTT.

The sample holds many counts of this clonotype. V usage is TRBV28 and J usage is TRBJ2-3, with D unresolved. The V and J ends lost 10 bases and 2 bases respectively, with 7 bases between them. Germline CDR1 is MDHEN and CDR2 is SYDVKM. This CDR3 contains 11 residues. The CDR3 loop reads CATHFTDTQYF. In nucleotides, the CDR3 is TGTGCCACCCACTTCACAGATACGCAGTATTTT.

CDR3: CASSSSTGHYEQYF. DNA for the CDR3: TGTGCCAGCAGCTCTTCGACAGGACACTACGAGCAGTACTTC. The genes are TRBV13 and TRBJ2-7; D is perhaps TRBD1 (6 bases). Germline V gene data show CDR1 as PRHDT and CDR2 as FYEKMQ (reference sequence). There are 14 residues in the CDR3. Trimming stripped 4 bases from V and 3 bases from J, with 13 bases between.